This record covers a single TCR beta chain. No antigen is known for it. This sample was taken from a study of CD8 T cells in ankylosing spondylitis. Overall study findings and caveats: Matched synovial fluid from ankylosing spondylitis patients was reported to be enriched for disease-linked clones. A TCR beta motif of several highly homologous variants appeared characteristic of ankylosing spondylitis blood.

TCRdb reanalysed the 5' RACE reads using MiXCR and keeps one entry per CDR3 protein. Seen here are about 390,000 distinct CDR3 sequences, 20% to 25% observed once, and the top ten hold roughly a sixth. V lost 10 bases, J lost 4 bases, and 20 bases lay in between. Germline assignment: CDR1 ENHRY and CDR2 SYGVKD. This CDR3 has 15 residues. Sequenced sample: blood, either unsorted or a sorted T cell fraction (not recorded which). The chain has TRBV10-3 and TRBJ1-5, with a weak D call TRBD1 (5 bases). The origin of this receptor is a male donor with ankylosing spondylitis. Here the CDR3 reads CATGMGQEPNQPQHF. The CDR3 DNA reads as TGTGCCACCGGCATGGGGCAGGAACCTAATCAGCCCCAGCATTTT.